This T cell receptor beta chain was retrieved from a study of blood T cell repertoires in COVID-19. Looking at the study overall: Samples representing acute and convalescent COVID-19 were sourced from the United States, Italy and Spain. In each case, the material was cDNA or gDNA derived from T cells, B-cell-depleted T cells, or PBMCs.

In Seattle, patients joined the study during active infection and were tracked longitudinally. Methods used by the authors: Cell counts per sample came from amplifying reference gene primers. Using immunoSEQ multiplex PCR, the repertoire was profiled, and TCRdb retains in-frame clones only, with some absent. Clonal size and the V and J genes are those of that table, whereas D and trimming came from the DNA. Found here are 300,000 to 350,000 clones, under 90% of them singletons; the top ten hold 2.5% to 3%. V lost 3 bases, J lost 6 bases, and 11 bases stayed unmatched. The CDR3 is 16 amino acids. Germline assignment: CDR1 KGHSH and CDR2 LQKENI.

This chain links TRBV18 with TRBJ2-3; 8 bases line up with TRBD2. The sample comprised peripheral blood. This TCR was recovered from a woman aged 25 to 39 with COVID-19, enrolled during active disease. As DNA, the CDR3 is TGTGCCAGCTCACCGCCTTGGCGGGGGGAGGTGGATACGCAGTATTTT. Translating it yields CASSPPWRGEVDTQYF.